These T cell receptor beta chains were read from a single sample in a study of control samples from healthy donors and cancer patients. TCRdb's table, derived via immunoSEQ multiplex PCR, lists solely in-frame clones and lacks some. Of 130,000 or so clones in the sample, roughly 89% were seen once. Sequences were obtained from blood. The receptors here all came from a man between 18 and 29 years old in good health. Both conserved end residues are part of each CDR3. Each record gives: D gene, clone size, V gene, J gene, CDR3 DNA, CDR3 protein. D genes are given only for firm matches. Clone size is stated in some rows and not others, as once, few, many or a class when expanded.

D: TRBD2
size: few
V: TRBV5-5
J: TRBJ2-7
DNA: TGTGCCAGCAGCTCGGGACTAGCGGGGGCCCATTACTACGAGCAGTACTTC
CDR3: CASSSGLAGAHYYEQYF

D: TRBD1
size: -
V: TRBV12-3/TRBV12-4
J: TRBJ1-2
DNA: TGTGCCAGCCAGGGACAGGGAGGCGATGGCTACACCTTC
CDR3: CASQGQGGDGYTF

D: -
size: once
V: TRBV18
J: TRBJ1-6
DNA: TGTGCCAGCTCACCACCCAACGTTGCAGGATCGCCTAATTCACCCCTCCACTTT
CDR3: CASSPPNVAGSPNSPLHF

D: -
size: -
V: TRBV28
J: TRBJ2-7
DNA: TGTGCCAGCAGTCCAGGGACCTTTCTCCACGAGCAGTACTTC
CDR3: CASSPGTFLHEQYF

D: -
size: -
V: TRBV5-1
J: TRBJ1-4
DNA: TGCGCCAGCAGCCCCGGTCCCGGGAATGAAAAACTGTTTTTT
CDR3: CASSPGPGNEKLFF

D: TRBD2
size: -
V: TRBV6-2/TRBV6-3
J: TRBJ2-3
DNA: TGTGCCAGCAGTTCTGGACTAGCGGGGTACACAGATACGCAGTATTTT
CDR3: CASSSGLAGYTDTQYF

D: TRBD2
size: once
V: TRBV5-3
J: TRBJ2-2
DNA: TGTGCCAGAAGCTTGGAACTAGCGGGGGGGAACACCGGGGAGCTGTTTTTT
CDR3: CARSLELAGGNTGELFF

D: TRBD1
size: -
V: TRBV5-1
J: TRBJ1-5
DNA: TGCGCCAGCAGCTTGGTGACAGGGGGCGAACAGCCCCAGCATTTT
CDR3: CASSLVTGGEQPQHF

D: -
size: -
V: TRBV3-1/TRBV3-2
J: TRBJ2-3
DNA: TGTGCCAGCAGCCAAGTGTACGGAAGCACAGATACGCAGTATTTT
CDR3: CASSQVYGSTDTQYF

D: TRBD1
size: -
V: TRBV25-1
J: TRBJ1-3
DNA: TGTGCCAGCAGTCGACAGGGTCAGAGCTCTGGAAACACCATATATTTT
CDR3: CASSRQGQSSGNTIYF

D: -
size: few
V: TRBV2
J: TRBJ2-7
DNA: TGTGCCAGCGTCCGCCACTCCTACGAGCAGTACTTC
CDR3: CASVRHSYEQYF

D: -
size: -
V: TRBV5-1
J: TRBJ2-7
DNA: TGCGCCAGCAGCTTGGGAGGAGGGGCATCCTACGAGCAGTACTTC
CDR3: CASSLGGGASYEQYF

D: -
size: -
V: TRBV18
J: TRBJ2-5
DNA: TGTGCCAGCACATCAGGGGCCTCCGGTACGGGAGAGACCCAGTACTTC
CDR3: CASTSGASGTGETQYF

D: -
size: once
V: TRBV7-9
J: TRBJ2-7
DNA: TGTGCCAGCAGCTCAACCGGGGCCCCGGAGCAGTACTTC
CDR3: CASSSTGAPEQYF

D: TRBD1
size: -
V: TRBV7-2
J: TRBJ1-1
DNA: TGTGCCAGCAGCCAGGGACAGGGAGGTTATGAAGCTTTCTTT
CDR3: CASSQGQGGYEAFF

D: -
size: -
V: TRBV28
J: TRBJ1-2
DNA: TGTGCCAGCAGTTCAGCCGGGACCCCTACCCCATATGGCTACACCTTC
CDR3: CASSSAGTPTPYGYTF

D: TRBD1
size: -
V: TRBV5-1
J: TRBJ1-4
DNA: TGCGCCAGCAGCCGGGGACAGGGTAAAGAAAAACTGTTTTTT
CDR3: CASSRGQGKEKLFF

D: -
size: -
V: TRBV6-5
J: TRBJ1-2
DNA: TGTGCCAGCAGTTACTCGACGACCGGAGGGACCTATGGCTACACCTTC
CDR3: CASSYSTTGGTYGYTF

D: -
size: -
V: TRBV18
J: TRBJ2-2
DNA: TGTGCCAGCTCACCTGGGGGCGGCCAGGAGCTGTTTTTT
CDR3: CASSPGGGQELFF

D: TRBD2
size: once
V: TRBV10-3
J: TRBJ2-1
DNA: TGTGCCATCAAAAGGACTAGCGGGGGGCTCGGAAATGAGCAGTTCTTC
CDR3: CAIKRTSGGLGNEQFF

D: -
size: -
V: TRBV18
J: TRBJ1-2
DNA: TGTGCCAGCTCACCAGGACAGAATTATGGCTACACCTTC
CDR3: CASSPGQNYGYTF

D: -
size: -
V: TRBV2
J: TRBJ2-1
DNA: TGTGCCAGCAGAGCTACCGGGCCCACCTACAATGAGCAGTTCTTC
CDR3: CASRATGPTYNEQFF

D: -
size: -
V: TRBV30
J: TRBJ2-7
DNA: TGTGCCTGGAGTGTAGGGGGTTCCACTACCTACGAGCAGTACTTC
CDR3: CAWSVGGSTTYEQYF

D: -
size: -
V: TRBV7-9
J: TRBJ2-7
DNA: TGTGCCAGCACCGACAGATCCTACGAGCAGTACTTC
CDR3: CASTDRSYEQYF

D: TRBD1
size: -
V: TRBV2
J: TRBJ2-7
DNA: TGTGCCAGCAGTCTGGACAGGGACGAGCAGTACTTC
CDR3: CASSLDRDEQYF

D: TRBD1
size: -
V: TRBV5-1
J: TRBJ2-5
DNA: TGCGCCAGCTATTTCTTCGACAGGGACCAAGAGACCCAGTACTTC
CDR3: CASYFFDRDQETQYF

D: TRBD2
size: -
V: TRBV20-1
J: TRBJ2-3
DNA: TGCAGTGCTAGGGCTAGCGGTACGCAGTATTTT
CDR3: CSARASGTQYF

D: -
size: -
V: TRBV18
J: TRBJ2-2
DNA: TGTGCCAGCTCACGTGTCGGGGAGCTGTTTTTT
CDR3: CASSRVGELFF

D: TRBD1
size: -
V: TRBV11-2
J: TRBJ1-2
DNA: TGTGCCAGCACAAGAGGACAGGGCAACTATGGCTACACCTTC
CDR3: CASTRGQGNYGYTF

D: -
size: -
V: TRBV12-5
J: TRBJ1-1
DNA: TGTGCTAGTGTTGAGGGGTGGACTGAAGCTTTCTTT
CDR3: CASVEGWTEAFF

D: TRBD2
size: -
V: TRBV5-1
J: TRBJ2-5
DNA: TGCGCCAGCAGCCTTAGCGGGGGGGCCGAGGAGACCCAGTACTTC
CDR3: CASSLSGGAEETQYF

D: -
size: -
V: TRBV6-5
J: TRBJ2-3
DNA: TGTGCCAGCAGTTACAAGGGAAACACAGATACGCAGTATTTT
CDR3: CASSYKGNTDTQYF

D: TRBD1
size: -
V: TRBV11-3
J: TRBJ2-1
DNA: TGTGCCAGCAGCTTAGAGGGTGGGACAGTCAACAATGAGCAGTTCTTC
CDR3: CASSLEGGTVNNEQFF

D: -
size: -
V: TRBV5-1
J: TRBJ1-1
DNA: TGCGCCAGCAGCTTTGATGGGGGTTATACTGAAGCTTTCTTT
CDR3: CASSFDGGYTEAFF

D: TRBD1
size: -
V: TRBV4-1
J: TRBJ2-3
DNA: TGCGCCAGCAGCGCCGAGGACAGGGGCACAGATACGCAGTATTTT
CDR3: CASSAEDRGTDTQYF

D: TRBD1
size: -
V: TRBV24-1
J: TRBJ2-1
DNA: TGTGCCACCAGTGACGCTGAAGGGACAGGGACCGTGAATGAGCAGTTCTTC
CDR3: CATSDAEGTGTVNEQFF

D: -
size: -
V: TRBV13
J: TRBJ2-1
DNA: TGTGCCAGCAGCCCTCCCCCCCCGGGGCCCGAGCAGTTCTTC
CDR3: CASSPPPPGPEQFF

D: TRBD1
size: -
V: TRBV5-1
J: TRBJ2-5
DNA: TGCGCCAGCAGCGATCGACAGGGGGCGGCCTCGGAGACCCAGTACTTC
CDR3: CASSDRQGAASETQYF

D: -
size: once
V: TRBV19
J: TRBJ2-5
DNA: TGTGCCAGTAGTATAAACTCCGGACCGGGCCAAGAGACCCAGTACTTC
CDR3: CASSINSGPGQETQYF

D: -
size: -
V: TRBV4-3
J: TRBJ2-1
DNA: TGCGCCAGCAGCCAAGATACGGCCCTCTACAATGAGCAGTTCTTC
CDR3: CASSQDTALYNEQFF

D: -
size: -
V: TRBV24-1
J: TRBJ1-6
DNA: TGTGCCACCAGTGACTGTGACAGGTTTAATTCACCCCTCCACTTT
CDR3: CATSDCDRFNSPLHF

D: -
size: -
V: TRBV28
J: TRBJ1-1
DNA: TGTGCCAGCAGTCCTCTCCCCCGGGGTTTTGAAGCTTTCTTT
CDR3: CASSPLPRGFEAFF

D: TRBD2
size: -
V: TRBV2
J: TRBJ2-2
DNA: TGTGCCAGCAGTGAACTAGCGGGGGGACCGAACACCGGGGAGCTGTTTTTT
CDR3: CASSELAGGPNTGELFF

D: TRBD2
size: -
V: TRBV30
J: TRBJ2-5
DNA: TGTGCCTGGAGTGTACGGAGCGGGGGATGGGAGACCCAGTACTTC
CDR3: CAWSVRSGGWETQYF

D: TRBD2
size: -
V: TRBV9
J: TRBJ2-5
DNA: TGTGCCAGCAGTGAAGGACTAGCTTCCCCAGAGACCCAGTACTTC
CDR3: CASSEGLASPETQYF

D: -
size: once
V: TRBV10-3
J: TRBJ1-1
DNA: TGTGCCATCAGTGAGAGGGCCAGACTCGGAGCTTTCTTT
CDR3: CAISERARLGAFF

D: -
size: -
V: TRBV3-1/TRBV3-2
J: TRBJ2-1
DNA: TGTGCCAGCAGCCAAGCAACTGTTTACAATGAGCAGTTCTTC
CDR3: CASSQATVYNEQFF

D: -
size: -
V: TRBV7-8
J: TRBJ1-2
DNA: TGTGCCAGCAGCTTACTTGAGATTGGGGGGAACTATGGCTACACCTTC
CDR3: CASSLLEIGGNYGYTF

D: TRBD2
size: once
V: TRBV6-5
J: TRBJ2-7
DNA: TGTGCCAGCAGTTACGGTGGGGCGGGGGCCTACGAGCAGTACTTC
CDR3: CASSYGGAGAYEQYF

D: TRBD2
size: -
V: TRBV5-4
J: TRBJ2-3
DNA: TGTGCCAGCAGCTCGGGACTAGCGGGGGGGAAAAGCACAGATACGCAGTATTTT
CDR3: CASSSGLAGGKSTDTQYF

D: -
size: -
V: TRBV28
J: TRBJ2-7
DNA: TGTGCCAGCAGATCCGGGACAAATACCCCATACGAGCAGTACTTC
CDR3: CASRSGTNTPYEQYF

D: -
size: -
V: TRBV7-3
J: TRBJ1-2
DNA: TGTGCCAGCAGCTTGACGATACAACAGTATGGCTACACCTTC
CDR3: CASSLTIQQYGYTF

D: TRBD2
size: once
V: TRBV4-1
J: TRBJ2-2
DNA: TGCGCCAGCAGCCAAGAACCTAGCGGGACGCCCGGGGAGCTGTTTTTT
CDR3: CASSQEPSGTPGELFF

D: -
size: -
V: TRBV4-3
J: TRBJ1-1
DNA: TGCGCCAGCAGCCAAGATAGGACCTGGCGGGGTGAAGCTTTCTTT
CDR3: CASSQDRTWRGEAFF

D: TRBD1
size: -
V: TRBV18
J: TRBJ1-1
DNA: TGTGCCAGCTCACCACCGGGCAGGGGGGACACTGAAGCTTTCTTT
CDR3: CASSPPGRGDTEAFF

D: TRBD2
size: few
V: TRBV4-2
J: TRBJ2-3
DNA: TGTGCCAGCAGCCCCAGACTAGCGGGGGGCACAGATACGCAGTATTTT
CDR3: CASSPRLAGGTDTQYF

D: -
size: -
V: TRBV4-1
J: TRBJ2-7
DNA: TGCGCCAGCAGCCAAGAAGGCCCCTACGAGCAGTACTTC
CDR3: CASSQEGPYEQYF

D: TRBD1
size: once
V: TRBV6-4
J: TRBJ1-2
DNA: TGTGCCAGCAGTGTGGACAGGACCAACTATGGCTACACCTTC
CDR3: CASSVDRTNYGYTF

D: TRBD2
size: -
V: TRBV9
J: TRBJ2-7
DNA: TGTGCCAGCAGCGCATCCGGGACTAGCTCCTACGAGCAGTACTTC
CDR3: CASSASGTSSYEQYF